This entry lists 24 T cell receptor beta chains sequenced from one sample in a study of identifying expanded T cells in peripheral blood. Sequencing was performed with immunoSEQ multiplex PCR; in TCRdb, only in-frame clones are kept and a portion is missing. In the table there are 90,000 to 100,000 clones, roughly 86% of which are singletons. Material: blood. The receptors come from a person aged 18-70 years in good health.

The chain employs TRBV10-3 and TRBJ2-6, with TRBD2 matching 7 bases. CDR3 length: 18 residues. The junction had 7 bases not matched to a gene; V was cut back by 0 bases and J by 2 bases. Germline assignment: CDR1 ENHRY and CDR2 SYGVKD. The DNA of the CDR3 is TGTGCCATCAGTGAGTCGAAGAAGGGAGGGGCTGGGGCCAACGTCCTGACTTTC. Translated, it gives CAISESKKGGAGANVLTF.

V gene TRBV5-5 combines with J gene TRBJ2-1; D ambiguous. V lost 1 base and J 4 bases, leaving 9 bases between the germline ends. The germline V gene has CDR1 SGHKS and CDR2 YYEKEE (reference sequence). This CDR3 region has 14 residues. CDR3 amino acids: CASSLSRIYNEQFF. For the CDR3, the DNA is TGTGCCAGCAGCTTGTCCCGGATTTACAATGAGCAGTTCTTC.

V is TRBV30 and J is TRBJ2-7; 12 bases line up with TRBD2. With 1 base clipped from V and 12 bases from J, the junction kept 10 bases outside the gene matches. Germline CDR1 and CDR2: GTSNPN and SVGIG (reference sequence). The CDR3 covers 14 residues. The CDR3 DNA follows: TGTGCCTGGAGTGGAGCACTAGCGGGAGGCTACCGGTACTTC. It specifies CAWSGALAGGYRYF.

The CDR3 region is CAGSGNSGANVLTF. As DNA, the CDR3 is TGTGCCGGTAGCGGAAACTCTGGGGCCAACGTCCTGACTTTC. The chain couples TRBV2 to TRBJ2-6, with D maybe TRBD2 (6 bases). CDR3 length equals 14 residues. The V end lost 11 bases, the J end lost 0 bases, and 11 bases lay between the germline ends. From germline, CDR1 is SNHLY and CDR2 FYNNEI.

The chain combines TRBV4-2 with TRBJ1-1, with 8 nucleotides matching TRBD1. V trimming: 4 bases; J trimming: 4 bases; junction bases outside the gene matches: 11. This CDR3 is 16 amino acids long. The germline V gene has CDR1 LGHNA and CDR2 YNFKEQ. CDR3 sequence: CASSPSTGGYSTEAFF. CDR3 coding DNA: TGTGCCAGCAGCCCATCCACAGGGGGTTACAGCACTGAAGCTTTCTTT.

The rearrangement joins TRBV4-2 to TRBJ2-3; the match to TRBD1 covers 8 bases. The CDR3 is 17 amino acids. The germline V gene has CDR1 LGHNA and CDR2 YNFKEQ. V shed 0 bases, J shed 2 bases, and the junction held 7 bases outside the gene matches. The CDR3 protein is CASSQDSGGLTTDTQYF. CDR3 in DNA: TGTGCCAGCAGCCAAGATTCAGGGGGCCTAACCACAGATACGCAGTATTTT.

The chain carries TRBV29-1 and TRBJ1-5; D is perhaps TRBD1 (6 bases). The CDR3 sequence is 12 residues long. Germline assignment: CDR1 SQVTM and CDR2 ANQGSEA. Trimming took off 4 bases at V and 6 bases at J, with 10 bases between the two ends. DNA of the CDR3: TGCAGCGTTGGGGGGGCGGGTCAGCCCCAGCATTTT. It translates to CSVGGAGQPQHF.

The rearrangement uses TRBV16 and TRBJ1-1; D gene ambiguous. This CDR3 contains 13 residues. Trimming took off 8 bases at V and 0 bases at J, with 10 bases between the two ends. Germline assignment: CDR1 KGHSY and CDR2 FQNENV. The CDR3 sequence is CASHRNLNTEAFF. In nucleotides, the CDR3 is TGTGCCAGCCACAGAAACTTGAACACTGAAGCTTTCTTT. Full variable domain (remainder filled in from reference TRBV16 and TRBJ1-1): GEEVAQTPKHLVRGEGQKAKLYCAPIKGHSYVFWYQQVLKNEFKFLISFQNENVFDETGMPKERFSAKCLPNSPCSLEIQATKLEDSAVYFCASHRNLNTEAFFGQGTRLTVV.

V is TRBV5-1 and J is TRBJ2-1, with 8 nucleotides matching TRBD1. V lost 5 bases and J lost 15; bases outside the gene matches: 7. In germline, CDR1 is SGHRS, CDR2 YFSETQ. This CDR3 spans 11 amino acids. The CDR3 here is CASREGQALFF. The CDR3 region has the DNA TGCGCCAGCAGGGAGGGACAGGCGCTGTTCTTC.

This clone was observed a few times. The chain recombines TRBV7-9 with TRBJ2-7, with 7 bases that match TRBD1. The CDR3 loop spans 15 amino acids. Germline V gene data show CDR1 as SEHNR and CDR2 as FQNEAQ (reference sequence). Trimming removed 5 bases from V and 2 bases from J; junction bases left unmatched: 9. The CDR3 reads CASSTGQAGTYEQYF. Written as DNA, the CDR3 is TGTGCCAGCAGCACCGGACAGGCCGGGACCTACGAGCAGTACTTC.

This clone turned up a few times. The chain links TRBV7-2 to TRBJ1-2; the match to TRBD1 covers 10 bases. The trim removed 5 bases at V and 8 bases at J, leaving 8 bases unmatched. CDR1 and CDR2 from the germline V gene are SGHTA and FQGNSA. The CDR3 totals 14 residues. The CDR3 bases are TGTGCCAGCAGCCCAACCGGGACAGGGGCAGGCTACACCTTC. Translating gives CASSPTGTGAGYTF.

The CDR3 region has the DNA TGTGCCAGCTCAGCCAATCAACAGGGCTACCATAATTCACCCCTCCACTTT. Protein sequence: CASSANQQGYHNSPLHF. The gene calls are TRBV18 and TRBJ1-6; D may be TRBD1 (6 bases). Germline CDR1 reads KGHSH; CDR2 reads LQKENI. The CDR3 sequence is 17 residues long. Trimming removed 5 bases from V and 5 bases from J, with 19 bases in between.

The count of this clone is one. The chain joins TRBV19 to TRBJ2-4, with D uncertain. The CDR3 length is 15 residues. Trimming cost V 5 bases and J 1 base, with 12 bases left between them. The germline V gene has CDR1 LNHDA and CDR2 SQIVND (reference sequence). CDR3 nucleotide sequence: TGTGCCAGTAGTGCGGTATTTTTGGCCAAAAACATTCAGTACTTC. Amino acids: CASSAVFLAKNIQYF. The entire variable domain, with the rest obtained from reference TRBV19 and TRBJ2-4, is as follows: DGGITQSPKYLFRKEGQNVTLSCEQNLNHDAMYWYRQDPGQGLRLIYYSQIVNDFQKGDIAEGYSVSREKKESFPLTVTSAQKNPTAFYLCASSAVFLAKNIQYFGAGTRLSVL.

The chain is built from TRBV30 and TRBJ2-3; D is possibly TRBD1 or TRBD2 (5 bases each). Trimming stripped 3 bases from V and 4 bases from J, with 8 bases between. The CDR3 contains 12 residues. Germline loops: CDR1 GTSNPN, CDR2 SVGIG (reference sequence). For the CDR3, the DNA is TGTGCCTGGAGGGGGGTCCCAGATACGCAGTATTTT. This sequence encodes CAWRGVPDTQYF.

The chain uses TRBV7-3 and TRBJ2-7; a weak D match, TRBD1 (5 bases). The V gene's germline CDR1 is SGHTA and CDR2 FQGTGA. The CDR3 consists of 14 residues. V lost 6 bases and J lost 3, with 15 bases in between. The CDR3 coding sequence is TGTGCCAGCAGTTCAAAGGGGTCTATCTACGAGCAGTACTTC. Its protein is CASSSKGSIYEQYF.

This clone was seen once. The chain links TRBV27 to TRBJ1-2, with D possibly TRBD1 on 5 matching bases. The length of the CDR3 is 13 residues. V dropped 0 bases and J dropped 8 bases, with 10 bases sitting between them. From germline, CDR1 is MNHEY and CDR2 SMNVEV (reference sequence). CDR3 bases: TGTGCCAGCAGTTTATCTTGGCGGGGCGGCTACACCTTC. As protein: CASSLSWRGGYTF.

The CDR3 spells CASTGTDGSEHIQYF. The CDR3 region has the DNA TGTGCCAGTACCGGGACAGATGGGTCGGAGCACATTCAGTACTTC. V is TRBV19 and J is TRBJ2-4; 7 bases fit TRBD1. Germline V gives CDR1 LNHDA, CDR2 SQIVND (reference sequence). The CDR3 has 15 amino acids. V trimming: 7 bases; J trimming: 8 bases; junction bases outside the gene matches: 14.

The chain recombines TRBV5-1 with TRBJ1-6; tentative D call: TRBD1 (5 bases). CDR1 is SGHRS and CDR2 is YFSETQ in the germline V gene. The CDR3 is 14 residues long. The V gene lost 0 bases and the J gene lost 10 bases, with 11 bases spanning the gap. The DNA for the CDR3 is TGCGCCAGCAGCTTGGAGCCAGGGAACTCACCCCTCCACTTT. This codes for CASSLEPGNSPLHF.

This chain joins TRBV11-3 and TRBJ2-7, with TRBD1 identical over 7 bases. The V gene end was trimmed by 5 bases and the J gene end by 6 bases; junction bases not matched to a gene: 13. Germline V gene data show CDR1 as SGHNT and CDR2 as YENEEA. There are 15 residues in the CDR3. The CDR3 region is CASSKVPTGMGEQYF. DNA for the CDR3: TGTGCCAGCAGCAAAGTACCGACAGGGATGGGCGAGCAGTACTTC.

This clone was seen once. J is TRBJ2-1 and V is TRBV5-1; perhaps TRBD2 as D (6 bases). V lost 0 bases, J lost 3 bases, and 7 bases lay in between. The germline V gene has CDR1 SGHRS and CDR2 YFSETQ. This CDR3 is 14 amino acids long. The CDR3: CASSLAGSYNEQFF. The CDR3 nucleotides read TGCGCCAGCAGCTTGGCCGGGAGCTACAATGAGCAGTTCTTC.

This clone was found once. The V gene is TRBV7-9, the J gene TRBJ2-7; TRBD1 agrees at 8 bases. With V trimmed by 5 bases and J by 7 bases, 16 bases remained unmatched. Looked up from germline, CDR1 is SEHNR and CDR2 is FQNEAQ (reference sequence). The length of the CDR3 is 16 residues. The CDR3 nucleotides read TGTGCCAGCAGCCGAACAAGACAGGGGCCCGGTGGGGAGCAGTACTTC. It codes for CASSRTRQGPGGEQYF.

The gene calls are TRBV9 and TRBJ2-7; D might be TRBD1 or TRBD2, each matching 5 bases. Germline CDR1 SGDLS, CDR2 YYNGEE. This CDR3 region has 14 residues. Trimming left V 7 bases short and J 6 bases short, with 20 bases between. CDR3 protein: CASGPWGNPSEQYF. The CDR3 nucleotides read TGTGCCAGCGGGCCTTGGGGGAACCCTTCCGAGCAGTACTTC.

V gene TRBV5-1 combines with J gene TRBJ2-2; perhaps TRBD2 as D (6 bases). Trimming stripped 7 bases from V and 0 bases from J, with 16 bases between. This CDR3 contains 16 residues. The germline V gene encodes CDR1 SGHRS and CDR2 YFSETQ. The DNA of the CDR3 is TGCGCCAGCGTCTGGGTAAGCGGGCCGAACACCGGGGAGCTGTTTTTT. Amino acids: CASVWVSGPNTGELFF.

This chain links TRBV29-1 with TRBJ2-6; D possibly corresponds to TRBD2 (5 bases). Deletions cut 4 bases from V and 0 bases from J, with 10 bases between. The germline gives CDR1 SQVTM, CDR2 ANQGSEA. This CDR3 has 15 amino acids. CDR3 in DNA: TGCAGCGTTGTCACACGGGACTCTGGGGCCAACGTCCTGACTTTC. This encodes CSVVTRDSGANVLTF. The full variable domain, with the rest looked up from reference TRBV29-1 and TRBJ2-6, is SAVISQKPSRDICQRGTSLTIQCQVDSQVTMMFWYRQQPGQSLTLIATANQGSEATYESGFVIDKFPISRPNLTFSTLTVSNMSPEDSSIYLCSVVTRDSGANVLTFGAGSRLTVL.